These 18 T cell receptor beta chains were sequenced from one sample in a study of monozygotic twins with cystic fibrosis. Produced via immunoSEQ multiplex PCR; TCRdb's table is partial and in-frame only. The profile shows around 23,000 clones, around 93% of them singletons. Sequenced sample: blood. All receptors come from a girl aged 2-10 years with cystic fibrosis.

The CDR3 is CSASLRVGYTF. DNA of the CDR3: TGCAGTGCTAGTCTTAGGGTAGGCTACACCTTC. The genes are TRBV20-1 and TRBJ1-2; unclear D gene. This CDR3 is 11 amino acids long. V shed 3 bases and J shed 8 bases, with 10 bases lying between them. In germline, CDR1 is DFQATT, CDR2 SNEGSKA (reference sequence).

This clone was observed a single time. V is TRBV6-1 and J is TRBJ1-4; 9 bases fit TRBD1. The CDR3 loop spans 17 amino acids. V lost 6 bases, J lost 6 bases, and 14 bases stayed unmatched. Germline CDR1 reads MNHNS; CDR2 reads SASEGT. The DNA of the CDR3 is TGTGCCAGCAGCGAATACACAGGGGGCTTCCCGGATGAAAAACTGTTTTTT. It is translated as CASSEYTGGFPDEKLFF.

This chain connects TRBV11-2 to TRBJ1-1; TRBD1 agrees at 7 bases. Trimming cost V 1 base and J 1 base; bases outside gene matches: 0. The germline gives CDR1 SGHAT, CDR2 FQNNGV. The CDR3 sequence is 14 residues long. The CDR3 here is CASSLGQGNTEAFF. The CDR3 DNA sequence: TGTGCCAGCAGCTTAGGACAGGGGAACACTGAAGCTTTCTTT.

In DNA, the CDR3 is TGCAGCGTTGAAGGATCGAGACACGAGTACACAGATACGCAGTATTTT. Encoded protein: CSVEGSRHEYTDTQYF. The rearrangement links TRBV29-1 to TRBJ2-3; D gene uncertain. The CDR3 extends over 16 amino acids. V was pared by 1 base and J by 2 bases, with 16 bases between. Germline V lookup: CDR1 SQVTM, CDR2 ANQGSEA.

This clone was seen more than once but under ten times. J is TRBJ1-2 and V is TRBV4-1; the D gene is possibly TRBD1 (5 bases). Germline CDR1 and CDR2: MGHRA and YSYEKL. This CDR3 spans 12 amino acids. Trimming took 4 bases from V and 8 from J, leaving 11 bases between them. CDR3 coding DNA: TGCGCCAGCAGCCTCGAGGGGTTCGGCTACACCTTC. Residues: CASSLEGFGYTF.

The chain couples TRBV6-4 to TRBJ2-3, with a tentative D call TRBD2 (6 bases). Trimming removed 3 bases from V and 2 bases from J, with 15 bases in between. The germline V gene has CDR1 MRHNA and CDR2 SNTAGT. The CDR3 contains 16 residues. The CDR3 loop is CASSETGTASTDTQYF. For the CDR3, the DNA is TGTGCCAGCAGTGAGACCGGGACTGCCTCCACAGATACGCAGTATTTT.

The chain uses TRBV27 and TRBJ2-7; 10 nucleotides agree with TRBD2. Trimming cost V 4 bases and J 2 bases; bases outside gene matches: 5. The germline V gene encodes CDR1 MNHEY and CDR2 SMNVEV (reference sequence). The CDR3 covers 15 residues. The CDR3 region has the DNA TGTGCCAGCAGTTCAATAGCGGGGGGAACCTACGAGCAGTACTTC. It encodes CASSSIAGGTYEQYF.

Here the CDR3 reads CASSPLSGGAPDTQYF. CDR3 bases: TGTGCCAGCAGCCCCCTCAGCGGGGGGGCCCCAGATACGCAGTATTTT. The J gene is TRBJ2-3, the V gene TRBV7-2, with 10 bases aligning to TRBD2. Germline trimming cut 5 bases from V and 4 bases from J; bases unmatched to any gene: 9. CDR1 is SGHTA and CDR2 is FQGNSA in the germline V gene. The CDR3 contains 16 residues.

This chain uses TRBV7-9 with TRBJ2-5; D possibly corresponds to TRBD2 (5 bases). The CDR3 loop spans 14 amino acids. Trimming took 5 bases from V and 13 from J, leaving 23 bases between them. The germline V gene has CDR1 SEHNR and CDR2 FQNEAQ (reference sequence). The CDR3 reads CASSRTTSKGHPYF. The CDR3 region has the DNA TGTGCCAGCAGCCGCACTACTAGTAAAGGCCACCCGTACTTC.

J is TRBJ2-2 and V is TRBV27; 12 bases fit TRBD2. The V gene end was trimmed by 5 bases and the J gene end by 5 bases; junction bases not matched to a gene: 6. The CDR3 loop spans 16 amino acids. Germline CDR1 is MNHEY and CDR2 is SMNVEV (reference sequence). The CDR3 is CASSPTSGGLTGELFF. The CDR3 DNA follows: TGTGCCAGCAGTCCGACTAGCGGGGGCTTGACCGGGGAGCTGTTTTTT.

This chain joins TRBV5-1 and TRBJ2-2; possible D gene TRBD2, 5 bases. The CDR3 consists of 14 residues. The V and J ends lost 6 bases and 3 bases respectively, with 12 bases between them. Germline V lookup: CDR1 SGHRS, CDR2 YFSETQ. This CDR3 is CASKEGTYTGELFF. In DNA, the CDR3 is TGCGCCAGCAAAGAGGGAACCTACACCGGGGAGCTGTTTTTT.

This chain joins TRBV29-1 and TRBJ1-3, with D hard to call. V was shortened by 5 bases and J by 0 bases, with 8 bases between the two germline ends. The CDR3 consists of 13 residues. Germline CDR1 SQVTM, CDR2 ANQGSEA. The CDR3 bases are TGCAGCGTTAGCCACGTCTCTGGAAACACCATATATTTT. This encodes CSVSHVSGNTIYF.

This chain links TRBV19 with TRBJ1-1; possible D gene TRBD1, 5 bases. Per the germline V gene, CDR1 is LNHDA and CDR2 is SQIVND (reference sequence). This CDR3 is 17 amino acids long. V dropped 6 bases and J dropped 3 bases, with 23 bases sitting between them. CDR3 coding DNA: TGTGCCAGTAGGACTCGCGGGACGACTTATTGGGACACTGAAGCTTTCTTT. Translating gives CASRTRGTTYWDTEAFF.

V and J are TRBV6-5 and TRBJ1-1; unclear D gene. From germline, CDR1 is MNHEY and CDR2 SVGAGI. The CDR3 has 15 residues. Trimming pared 1 base from V and 0 bases from J, leaving 9 bases between. CDR3 sequence reads: CASSYLQLMNTEAFF. DNA for the CDR3: TGTGCCAGCAGTTACTTACAGCTCATGAACACTGAAGCTTTCTTT.

The rearrangement links TRBV6-5 to TRBJ1-6; D may be TRBD1 (6 bases). The CDR3 spans 15 residues. Germline CDR1 reads MNHEY; CDR2 reads SVGAGI. Trimming pared 7 bases from V and 9 bases from J, leaving 19 bases between. CDR3 amino acids: CASKGETGEVSPLHF. The CDR3 region has the DNA TGTGCCAGCAAGGGAGAGACAGGAGAGGTTTCACCCCTCCACTTT.

The V call is TRBV7-8, the J call TRBJ2-7; a weak D match, TRBD2 (7 bases). CDR3 size: 15 residues. V was pared by 4 bases and J by 5 bases, with 18 bases between. The germline V gene encodes CDR1 SGHVS and CDR2 FQNEAQ. The CDR3 coding sequence is TGTGCCAGCAGCTCAAGATGGGGGGGCGTCGACGAGCAGTACTTC. It specifies CASSSRWGGVDEQYF.

The chain joins TRBV7-8 to TRBJ2-7, with D perhaps matching TRBD1 (5 bases). CDR1 and CDR2 (germline): SGHVS, FQNEAQ. V was pared by 2 bases and J by 10 bases, with 12 bases between. The CDR3 extends over 12 amino acids. This chain's CDR3 is CASSLTGQAQYF. CDR3 DNA sequence: TGTGCCAGCAGCTTAACTGGACAAGCCCAGTACTTC.

V and J are TRBV4-3 and TRBJ2-7; 11 bases fit TRBD2. The V gene end was trimmed by 8 bases and the J gene end by 5 bases; junction bases not matched to a gene: 8. Germline V gene data show CDR1 as LGHNA and CDR2 as YSLEER. The CDR3 consists of 14 residues. The CDR3 spells CASGKTSGDHEQYF. As DNA, the CDR3 is TGCGCCAGCGGCAAGACTAGCGGGGACCACGAGCAGTACTTC.